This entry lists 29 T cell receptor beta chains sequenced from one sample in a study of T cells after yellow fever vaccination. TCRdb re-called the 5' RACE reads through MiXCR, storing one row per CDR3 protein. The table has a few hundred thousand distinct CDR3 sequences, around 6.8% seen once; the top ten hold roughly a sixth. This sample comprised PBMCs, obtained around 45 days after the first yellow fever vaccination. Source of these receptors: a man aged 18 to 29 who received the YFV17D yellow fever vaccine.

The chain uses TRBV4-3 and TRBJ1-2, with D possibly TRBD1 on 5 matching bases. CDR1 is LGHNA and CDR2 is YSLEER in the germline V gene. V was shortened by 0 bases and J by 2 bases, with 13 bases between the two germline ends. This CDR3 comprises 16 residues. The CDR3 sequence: CASSQEFDSLNYGYTF. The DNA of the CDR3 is TGCGCCAGCAGCCAAGAGTTTGACAGCTTAAACTATGGCTACACCTTC.

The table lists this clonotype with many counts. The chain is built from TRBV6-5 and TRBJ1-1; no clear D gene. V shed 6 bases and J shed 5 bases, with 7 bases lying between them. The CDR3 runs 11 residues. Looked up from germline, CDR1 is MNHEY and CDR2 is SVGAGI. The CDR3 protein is CASRVRTEAFF. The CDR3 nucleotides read TGTGCCAGCAGAGTAAGGACTGAAGCTTTCTTT.

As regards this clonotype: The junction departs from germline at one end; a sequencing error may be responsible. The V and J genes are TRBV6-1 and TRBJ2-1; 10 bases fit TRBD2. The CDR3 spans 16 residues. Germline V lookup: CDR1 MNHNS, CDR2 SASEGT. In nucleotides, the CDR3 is TGTGCCAGCAGTAAAGCGGGGGGGGCCGTGAACAATGAGCAGTTCTTC. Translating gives CASSKAGGAVNNEQFF.

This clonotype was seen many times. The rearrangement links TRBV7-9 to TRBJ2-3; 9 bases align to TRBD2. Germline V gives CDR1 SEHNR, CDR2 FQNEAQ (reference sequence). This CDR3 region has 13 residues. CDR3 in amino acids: CAPGLASTDTQYF. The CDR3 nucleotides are TGTGCACCCGGACTAGCGTCCACAGATACGCAGTATTTT.

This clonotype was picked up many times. The CDR3 region is CASSLAGMNTEAFF. The CDR3 DNA is TGTGCCAGCAGCTTGGCCGGGATGAACACTGAAGCTTTCTTT. The V gene is TRBV5-4, the J gene TRBJ1-1; D gene uncertain. Germline values: CDR1 SGHNT, CDR2 YYREEE (reference sequence). Between the trimmed V and J ends, which lost 0 bases and 0 bases, there was a span of 6 bases. The CDR3 is 14 residues long.

CDR3 protein: CASSLDQVGGTYEQYF. CDR3 in DNA: TGTGCCAGCAGCCTGGACCAGGTTGGCGGGACCTACGAGCAGTACTTC. The chain recombines TRBV5-4 with TRBJ2-7; maybe TRBD2 (6 bases). The V gene's germline CDR1 is SGHNT and CDR2 YYREEE (reference sequence). V lost 4 bases, J lost 2 bases, and 19 bases lay in between. The CDR3 is 16 residues long.

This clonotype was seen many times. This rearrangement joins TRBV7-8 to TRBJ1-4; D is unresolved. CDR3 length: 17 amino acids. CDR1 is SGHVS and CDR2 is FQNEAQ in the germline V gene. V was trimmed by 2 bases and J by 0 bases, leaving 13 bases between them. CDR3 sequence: CASSLSPGFATNEKLFF. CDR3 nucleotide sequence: TGTGCCAGCAGCTTATCTCCGGGTTTTGCAACTAATGAAAAACTGTTTTTT.

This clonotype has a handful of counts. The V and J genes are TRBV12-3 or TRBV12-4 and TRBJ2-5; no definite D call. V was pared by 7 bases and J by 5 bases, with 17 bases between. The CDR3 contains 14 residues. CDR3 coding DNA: TGTGCCAGCACTTCCGACACCCAAGGGGAGACCCAGTACTTC. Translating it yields CASTSDTQGETQYF.

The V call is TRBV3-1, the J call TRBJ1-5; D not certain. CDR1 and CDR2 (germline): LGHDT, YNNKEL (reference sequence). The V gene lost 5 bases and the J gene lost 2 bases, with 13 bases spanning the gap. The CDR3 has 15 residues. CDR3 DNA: TGTGCCAGCAGCGATTCACCGATGGGCAATCAGCCCCAGCATTTT. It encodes CASSDSPMGNQPQHF.

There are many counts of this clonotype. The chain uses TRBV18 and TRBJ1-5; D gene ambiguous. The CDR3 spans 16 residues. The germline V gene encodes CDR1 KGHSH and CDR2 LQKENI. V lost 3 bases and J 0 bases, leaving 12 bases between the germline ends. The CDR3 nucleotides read TGTGCCAGCTCACCCTCCGGACGGTATAGCAATCAGCCCCAGCATTTT. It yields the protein CASSPSGRYSNQPQHF.

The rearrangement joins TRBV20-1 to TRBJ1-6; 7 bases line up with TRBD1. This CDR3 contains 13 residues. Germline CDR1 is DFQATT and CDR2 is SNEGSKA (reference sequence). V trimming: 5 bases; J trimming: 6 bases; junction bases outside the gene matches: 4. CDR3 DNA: TGCAGTGCTGACCGGGACAGTAATTCACCCCTCCACTTT. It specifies CSADRDSNSPLHF.

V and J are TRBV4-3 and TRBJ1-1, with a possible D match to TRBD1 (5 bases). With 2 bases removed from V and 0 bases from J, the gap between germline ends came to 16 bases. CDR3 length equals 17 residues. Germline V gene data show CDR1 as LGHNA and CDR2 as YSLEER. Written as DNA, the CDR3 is TGCGCCAGCAGCCAACCTTCAAGGGGAAAACTGAACACTGAAGCTTTCTTT. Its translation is CASSQPSRGKLNTEAFF.

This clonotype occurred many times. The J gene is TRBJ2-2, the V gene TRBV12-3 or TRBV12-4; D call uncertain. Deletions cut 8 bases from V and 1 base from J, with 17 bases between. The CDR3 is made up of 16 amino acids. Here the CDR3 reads CASGPPRQRNTGELFF. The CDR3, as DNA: TGTGCCAGCGGCCCCCCGAGGCAGAGGAACACCGGGGAGCTGTTTTTT.

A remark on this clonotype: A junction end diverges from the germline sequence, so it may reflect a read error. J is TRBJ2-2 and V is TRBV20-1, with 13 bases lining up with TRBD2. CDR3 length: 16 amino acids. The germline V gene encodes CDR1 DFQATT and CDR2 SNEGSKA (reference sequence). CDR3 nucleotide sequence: TGCTGTGCTACCGGACTAGCGGGGGTAGAGGCCGGGGAGCTGTTTTTT. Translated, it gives CCATGLAGVEAGELFF.

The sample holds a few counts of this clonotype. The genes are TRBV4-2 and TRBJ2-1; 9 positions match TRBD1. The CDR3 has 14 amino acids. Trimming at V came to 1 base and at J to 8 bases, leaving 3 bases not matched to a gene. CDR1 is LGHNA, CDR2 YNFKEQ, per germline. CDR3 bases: TGTGCCAGCAGCCAAGGGGACAGGGTCCATGAGCAGTTCTTC. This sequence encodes CASSQGDRVHEQFF.

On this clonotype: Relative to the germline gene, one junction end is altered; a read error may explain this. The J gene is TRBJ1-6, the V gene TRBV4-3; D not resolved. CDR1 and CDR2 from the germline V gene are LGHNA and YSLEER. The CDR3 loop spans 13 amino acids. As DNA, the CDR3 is TGCGCCACCAGCAATTCTCACCCGCTGCCCCTCCACTTT. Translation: CATSNSHPLPLHF.

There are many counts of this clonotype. In DNA, the CDR3 is TGCGCCAGCTCCTCTAGCGGGGGCAATGAGCAGTTCTTC. This codes for CASSSSGGNEQFF. J is TRBJ2-1 and V is TRBV5-1, with TRBD2 matching over 10 bases. This CDR3 spans 13 amino acids. V gave up 7 bases and J gave up 6 bases; unmatched junction bases: 4. CDR1 is SGHRS and CDR2 is YFSETQ in the germline V gene.

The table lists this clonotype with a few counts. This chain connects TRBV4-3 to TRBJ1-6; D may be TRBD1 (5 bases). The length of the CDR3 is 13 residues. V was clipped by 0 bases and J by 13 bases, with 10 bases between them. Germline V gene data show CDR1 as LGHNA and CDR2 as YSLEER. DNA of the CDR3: TGCGCCAGCAGCCAAGATCAGGGAGGGCCCCTCCACTTT. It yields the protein CASSQDQGGPLHF.

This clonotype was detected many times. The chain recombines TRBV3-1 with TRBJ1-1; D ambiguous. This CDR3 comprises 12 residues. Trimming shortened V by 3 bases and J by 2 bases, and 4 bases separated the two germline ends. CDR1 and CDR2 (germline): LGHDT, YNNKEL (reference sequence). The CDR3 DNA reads TGTGCCAGCAGCCATGCCAACACTGAAGCTTTCTTT. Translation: CASSHANTEAFF.

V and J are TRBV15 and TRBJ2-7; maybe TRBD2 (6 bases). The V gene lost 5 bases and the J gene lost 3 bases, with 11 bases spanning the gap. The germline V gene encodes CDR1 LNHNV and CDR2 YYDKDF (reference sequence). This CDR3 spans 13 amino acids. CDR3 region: CATSSPGDYEQYF. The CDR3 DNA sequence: TGTGCCACCAGCTCGCCGGGGGACTACGAGCAGTACTTC.

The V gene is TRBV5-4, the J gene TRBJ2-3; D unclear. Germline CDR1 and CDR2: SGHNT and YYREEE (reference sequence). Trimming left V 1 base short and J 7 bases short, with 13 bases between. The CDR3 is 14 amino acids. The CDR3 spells CASSLMGRSNTQYF. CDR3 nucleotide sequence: TGTGCCAGCAGCTTGATGGGCAGAAGTAATACGCAGTATTTT.

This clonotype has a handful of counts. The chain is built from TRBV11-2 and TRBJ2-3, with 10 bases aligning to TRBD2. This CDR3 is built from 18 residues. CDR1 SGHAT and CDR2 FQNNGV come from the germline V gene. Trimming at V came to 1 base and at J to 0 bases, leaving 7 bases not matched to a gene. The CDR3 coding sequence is TGTGCCAGCAGCTTAGGGGCTAGCGGGGGCCTTAGCACAGATACGCAGTATTTT. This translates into CASSLGASGGLSTDTQYF.

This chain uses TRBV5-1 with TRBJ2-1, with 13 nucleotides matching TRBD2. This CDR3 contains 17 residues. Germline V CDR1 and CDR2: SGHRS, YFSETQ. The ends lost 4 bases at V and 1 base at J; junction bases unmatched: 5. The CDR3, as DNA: TGCGCCAGCAGCCACGGACTAGCGGGGGAATCCTACAATGAGCAGTTCTTC. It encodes CASSHGLAGESYNEQFF.

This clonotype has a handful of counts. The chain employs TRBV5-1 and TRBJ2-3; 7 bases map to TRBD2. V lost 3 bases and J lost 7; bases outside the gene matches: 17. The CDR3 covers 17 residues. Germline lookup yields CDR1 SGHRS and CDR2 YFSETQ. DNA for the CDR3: TGCGCCAGCAGCTCCACCGGCTTGGGGGGGGTCCCGCATACGCAGTATTTT. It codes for CASSSTGLGGVPHTQYF.

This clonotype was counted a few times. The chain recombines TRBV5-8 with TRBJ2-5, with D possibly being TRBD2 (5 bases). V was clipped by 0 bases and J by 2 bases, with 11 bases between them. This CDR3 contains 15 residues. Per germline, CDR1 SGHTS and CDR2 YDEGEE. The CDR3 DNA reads TGTGCCAGCAGCTTGGTCGGGGTCCTACAAGAGACCCAGTACTTC. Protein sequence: CASSLVGVLQETQYF.

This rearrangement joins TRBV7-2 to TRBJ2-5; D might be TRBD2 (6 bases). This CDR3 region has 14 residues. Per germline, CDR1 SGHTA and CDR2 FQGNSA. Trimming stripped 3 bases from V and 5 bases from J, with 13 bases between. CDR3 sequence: CASSFWGAGETQYF. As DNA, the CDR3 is TGTGCCAGCAGCTTCTGGGGCGCGGGGGAGACCCAGTACTTC.

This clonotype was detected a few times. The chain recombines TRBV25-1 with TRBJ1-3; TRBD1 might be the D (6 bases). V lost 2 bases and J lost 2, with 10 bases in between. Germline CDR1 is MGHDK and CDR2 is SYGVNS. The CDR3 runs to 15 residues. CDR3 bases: TGTGCCAGCAGTGAACAGGGGTACACTGGAAACACCATATATTTT. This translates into CASSEQGYTGNTIYF.

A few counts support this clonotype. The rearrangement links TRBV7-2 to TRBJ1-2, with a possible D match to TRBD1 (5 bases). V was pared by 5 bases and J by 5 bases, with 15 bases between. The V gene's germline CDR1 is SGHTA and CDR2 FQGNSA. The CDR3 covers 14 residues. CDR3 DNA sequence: TGTGCCAGCAGCCGTGACAGTGAAGGTTATGGCTACACCTTC. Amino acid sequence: CASSRDSEGYGYTF.

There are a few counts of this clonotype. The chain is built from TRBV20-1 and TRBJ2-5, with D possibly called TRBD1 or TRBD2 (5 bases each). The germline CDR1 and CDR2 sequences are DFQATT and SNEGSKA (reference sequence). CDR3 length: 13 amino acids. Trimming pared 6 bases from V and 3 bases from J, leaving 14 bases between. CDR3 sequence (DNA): TGCAGTGCGGGGGATGGGGGAAAAGAGACCCAGTACTTC. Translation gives CSAGDGGKETQYF.